Below, 27 T cell receptor beta chains from the same sample are listed, as sequenced in a study of blood T cell repertoires in COVID-19. Assay used: immunoSEQ multiplex PCR; TCRdb lists only in-frame clones, some missing. The top ten clones hold around 15% of a sample with some 190,000 clones, 80% of them seen once. Source material: PBMCs or T cells enriched from blood (not recorded which). These receptors all come from a man aged 60 to 69 who had been exposed to COVID-19.

This chain connects TRBV7-9 to TRBJ2-2; 8 bases match TRBD1. The CDR3 length is 18 residues. The germline V gene has CDR1 SEHNR and CDR2 FQNEAQ (reference sequence). V lost 5 bases to trimming and J lost 9 bases; unmatched junction nucleotides: 20. The CDR3 nucleotides are TGTGCCAGCAGCACCGATCTACAACAGGGGGGAGGTAACAGGGAGCTGTTTTTT. It translates to CASSTDLQQGGGNRELFF.

This clone is a singleton in its sample. CDR3 residues: CASSYTGGNYGYTF. The CDR3 nucleotides are TGTGCCAGCAGTTACACAGGGGGGAACTATGGCTACACCTTC. This chain links TRBV6-5 with TRBJ1-2; 8 bases are a match to TRBD1. The CDR3 covers 14 residues. The V segment lost 2 bases and the J segment 2 bases; nucleotides outside the gene matches: 1. Germline CDR1 MNHEY, CDR2 SVGAGI.

This sequence joins TRBV19 and TRBJ2-2, with D maybe TRBD1 (6 bases). V lost 0 bases to trimming and J lost 6 bases, with 11 bases between them. In germline, CDR1 is LNHDA, CDR2 SQIVND (reference sequence). The CDR3 covers 15 residues. This chain's CDR3 is CASSIDPGAAGELFF. For the CDR3, the DNA is TGTGCCAGTAGTATAGATCCAGGGGCCGCCGGGGAGCTGTTTTTT.

This clone was detected once. The rearrangement joins TRBV5-1 to TRBJ2-3, with 9 nucleotides matching TRBD1. Per germline, CDR1 SGHRS and CDR2 YFSETQ. With V trimmed by 4 bases and J by 5 bases, 11 bases remained unmatched. The CDR3 totals 16 residues. DNA for the CDR3: TGCGCCAGCAGCCAGGGACAGGGCCATCCCGGAGATACGCAGTATTTT. This codes for CASSQGQGHPGDTQYF.

The chain recombines TRBV6-4 with TRBJ2-3; the D gene is possibly TRBD2 (6 bases). This CDR3 is 13 amino acids long. Trimming took 5 bases from V and 0 from J, leaving 6 bases between them. Germline CDR1 reads MRHNA; CDR2 reads SNTAGT. The CDR3 is CASSSGSTDTQYF. The CDR3 DNA follows: TGTGCCAGCAGTAGCGGGAGCACAGATACGCAGTATTTT.

CDR3 loop: CASRTSGEYYEQYF. CDR3 DNA: TGTGCCAGCAGGACATCGGGGGAATACTACGAGCAGTACTTC. J is TRBJ2-7 and V is TRBV28, with D maybe TRBD2 (6 bases). Trimming pared 6 bases from V and 3 bases from J, leaving 15 bases between. The CDR3 consists of 14 residues. The germline CDR1 and CDR2 sequences are MDHEN and SYDVKM.

Written as DNA, the CDR3 is TGTGCCTGGATGGGAGAAGAGACCCAGTACTTC. Protein: CAWMGEETQYF. The chain links TRBV30 to TRBJ2-5; D is possibly TRBD2 (5 bases). The V and J ends lost 4 bases and 3 bases respectively, with 6 bases between them. Germline loops: CDR1 GTSNPN, CDR2 SVGIG (reference sequence). The CDR3 spans 11 residues. The whole variable domain, filled in from reference TRBV30 and TRBJ2-5, reads SQTIHQWPATLVQPVGSPLSLECTVEGTSNPNLYWYRQAAGRGLQLLFYSVGIGQISSEVPQNLSASRPQDRQFILSSKKLLLSDSGFYLCAWMGEETQYFGPGTRLLVL.

The V gene is TRBV7-2, the J gene TRBJ2-1; 11 bases line up with TRBD2. Losses at the gene ends were 5 bases for V and 0 bases for J; bases not matched to a gene: 6. The length of the CDR3 is 17 residues. From germline, CDR1 is SGHTA and CDR2 FQGNSA. In DNA, the CDR3 is TGTGCCAGCAGCGCCTGGACTAGCGGGCCCTCCTACAATGAGCAGTTCTTC. It is translated as CASSAWTSGPSYNEQFF. Drawing the rest from reference TRBV7-2 and TRBJ2-1, the complete variable domain is GAGVSQSPSNKVTEKGKDVELRCDPISGHTALYWYRQSLGQGLEFLIYFQGNSAPDKSGLPSDRFSAERTGGSVSTLTIQRTQQEDSAVYLCASSAWTSGPSYNEQFFGPGTRLTVL.

The chain combines TRBV29-1 with TRBJ1-1; 12 bases match TRBD1. Trimming cost V 1 base and J 5 bases; bases outside gene matches: 5. There are 15 residues in the CDR3. CDR1 and CDR2 (germline): SQVTM, ANQGSEA. This chain's CDR3 is CSVEGGTGGGTEAFF. The CDR3 bases are TGCAGCGTTGAAGGCGGGACAGGGGGCGGTACTGAAGCTTTCTTT.

As for this clone: Compared with germline, one end of the junction differs, possibly owing to a read error. The chain recombines TRBV5-6 with TRBJ1-4; 11 bases map to TRBD1. CDR3 size: 13 residues. The germline CDR1 and CDR2 sequences are SGHDT and YYEEEE. In DNA form, the CDR3 reads TGTGCCAGCAGCTTAGGAATTTCCGGGACAGGGGGGTTT. This translates into CASSLGISGTGGF.

This clone was found once. The V gene is TRBV12-3 or TRBV12-4, the J gene TRBJ2-1; maybe TRBD1 (5 bases). Trimming took 0 bases from V and 12 from J, leaving 12 bases between them. The CDR3 runs to 13 residues. The CDR3 region is CASSLAGRQGQFF. The CDR3, as DNA: TGTGCCAGCAGTTTAGCGGGGCGCCAGGGGCAGTTCTTC.

In this sample, this clone turned up a few times. The chain carries TRBV11-2 and TRBJ2-7; TRBD1 agrees at 10 bases. This CDR3 region has 14 residues. The junction had 4 bases not matched to a gene; V was cut back by 5 bases and J by 3 bases. Germline V gene data show CDR1 as SGHAT and CDR2 as FQNNGV. The CDR3 DNA reads TGTGCCAGCAGCCTGGGGGACAGGGGCTACGAGCAGTACTTC. It yields the protein CASSLGDRGYEQYF.

V is TRBV30 and J is TRBJ1-1, with D perhaps TRBD1 (5 bases). Germline CDR1 and CDR2: GTSNPN and SVGIG (reference sequence). Trimming took off 3 bases at V and 4 bases at J, with 21 bases between the two ends. The CDR3 has 16 residues. The CDR3 spells CAWSDNGWRGITEAFF. CDR3 sequence (DNA): TGTGCCTGGAGCGACAACGGGTGGAGGGGAATCACTGAAGCTTTCTTT.

The chain recombines TRBV5-4 with TRBJ2-7, with 9 positions matching TRBD2. Germline lookup yields CDR1 SGHNT and CDR2 YYREEE (reference sequence). This CDR3 region has 15 residues. Trimming at V came to 6 bases and at J to 2 bases, leaving 9 bases not matched to a gene. As DNA, the CDR3 is TGTGCCAGCACCCCCGGACTAGCGCCAACCTACGAGCAGTACTTC. Protein product: CASTPGLAPTYEQYF.

The chain recombines TRBV9 with TRBJ2-2; 14 bases are shared with TRBD2. The CDR3 is made up of 17 amino acids. The V and J ends lost 1 base and 6 bases, in that order; junction bases with no gene match: 5. Germline CDR1 reads SGDLS; CDR2 reads YYNGEE. The CDR3: CASSVLTSGRASGELFF. In DNA form, the CDR3 reads TGTGCCAGCAGCGTACTGACTAGCGGGAGGGCATCCGGGGAGCTGTTTTTT. The whole variable domain, filled in from reference TRBV9 and TRBJ2-2, reads DSGVTQTPKHLITATGQRVTLRCSPRSGDLSVYWYQQSLDQGLQFLIQYYNGEERAKGNILERFSAQQFPDLHSELNLSSLELGDSALYFCASSVLTSGRASGELFFGEGSRLTVL.

The chain is built from TRBV7-2 and TRBJ1-3; 7 nucleotides match TRBD1. The V gene's germline CDR1 is SGHTA and CDR2 FQGNSA. The trim removed 4 bases at V and 2 bases at J, leaving 5 bases unmatched. This CDR3 has 15 residues. The CDR3 nucleotides read TGTGCCAGCAGCTCGAGGACAGGCACTGGAAACACCATATATTTT. Translated, it gives CASSSRTGTGNTIYF.

CDR3 loop: CASSYRGQGNNSPLHF. The CDR3 nucleotides are TGTGCCAGCAGTTACAGGGGACAGGGGAATAATTCACCCCTCCACTTT. The chain carries TRBV6-5 and TRBJ1-6, with 10 bases that match TRBD1. Germline V gene sequence: CDR1 MNHEY, CDR2 SVGAGI. This CDR3 is 16 amino acids long. Unmatched junction bases numbered 3, after V lost 2 bases and J lost 5 bases.

The J gene is TRBJ1-5, the V gene TRBV30, with TRBD1 matching over 9 bases. In germline, CDR1 is GTSNPN, CDR2 SVGIG (reference sequence). This CDR3 has 16 amino acids. The V segment lost 2 bases and the J segment 0 bases; nucleotides outside the gene matches: 5. The CDR3 bases are TGTGCCTGGAGTCCCAGACAGGGGGATAGCAATCAGCCCCAGCATTTT. Its protein is CAWSPRQGDSNQPQHF. Drawing the rest from reference TRBV30 and TRBJ1-5, the complete variable domain is SQTIHQWPATLVQPVGSPLSLECTVEGTSNPNLYWYRQAAGRGLQLLFYSVGIGQISSEVPQNLSASRPQDRQFILSSKKLLLSDSGFYLCAWSPRQGDSNQPQHFGDGTRLSIL.

The chain uses TRBV27 and TRBJ2-7, with TRBD1 as a possible D gene (6 bases). V lost 5 bases, J lost 2 bases, and 10 bases lay in between. There are 13 residues in the CDR3. In germline, CDR1 is MNHEY, CDR2 SMNVEV (reference sequence). The CDR3, as DNA: TGTGCCAGCAGTATCCCAGGGGCCTACGAGCAGTACTTC. It specifies CASSIPGAYEQYF.

This clone was detected once. The V gene is TRBV12-5, the J gene TRBJ2-7, with 9 bases lining up with TRBD1. CDR1 and CDR2 (germline): LGHNT, FRNRAP. Germline trimming cut 9 bases from V and 7 bases from J; bases unmatched to any gene: 19. The CDR3 spans 16 residues. This chain's CDR3 is CARGFLSEQGAKEQYF. The CDR3, as DNA: TGTGCTAGGGGGTTCCTTTCGGAACAGGGGGCGAAAGAGCAGTACTTC.

The rearrangement joins TRBV5-1 to TRBJ2-7; tentatively, D is TRBD1 (5 bases). Per the germline V gene, CDR1 is SGHRS and CDR2 is YFSETQ. The length of the CDR3 is 14 residues. With 1 base removed from V and 6 bases from J, the gap between germline ends came to 14 bases. CDR3 amino acids: CASSLWPHQGEQYF. In DNA, the CDR3 is TGCGCCAGCAGCTTGTGGCCCCACCAGGGCGAGCAGTACTTC.

The CDR3 nucleotides read TGTGCCAGCACCACTAGCGGGAGAGTGGGTACCTACGAGCAGTACTTC. The encoded protein is CASTTSGRVGTYEQYF. The chain recombines TRBV2 with TRBJ2-7, with TRBD2 matching over 11 bases. The length of the CDR3 is 16 residues. Unmatched junction bases numbered 10, after V lost 7 bases and J lost 2 bases. Germline CDR1 reads SNHLY; CDR2 reads FYNNEI.

The chain recombines TRBV5-6 with TRBJ2-3; 10 nucleotides agree with TRBD2. The junction had 9 bases not matched to a gene; V was cut back by 0 bases and J by 2 bases. Germline CDR1 and CDR2: SGHDT and YYEEEE. The CDR3 contains 18 residues. CDR3 DNA sequence: TGTGCCAGCAGCTTGGAGGATAGGACTAGCGGCGACACAGATACGCAGTATTTT. It yields the protein CASSLEDRTSGDTDTQYF.

The chain joins TRBV27 to TRBJ1-6, with D unclear. The CDR3 runs 13 residues. Between the trimmed V and J ends, which lost 2 bases and 10 bases, there was a span of 9 bases. Germline CDR1 is MNHEY and CDR2 is SMNVEV (reference sequence). Written as DNA, the CDR3 is TGTGCCAGCAGTTTAACCGATGAGTCACCCCTCCACTTT. Translated: CASSLTDESPLHF.

The genes are TRBV11-3 and TRBJ2-5; 11 bases fit TRBD1. V shed 1 base and J 2 bases; nucleotides not matched to a gene: 3. The V gene's germline CDR1 is SGHNT and CDR2 YENEEA. This CDR3 contains 16 residues. The CDR3 loop reads CASSLGDRGWQETQYF. The CDR3 nucleotides are TGTGCCAGCAGCTTAGGGGACAGGGGGTGGCAAGAGACCCAGTACTTC.

This chain connects TRBV30 to TRBJ1-5, with a possible D match to TRBD1 (5 bases). The V gene's germline CDR1 is GTSNPN and CDR2 SVGIG (reference sequence). Trimming removed 3 bases at V and 11 bases at J, with 14 bases between. The CDR3 runs to 12 residues. The CDR3 spells CAWSAGWGAQHF. In nucleotides, the CDR3 is TGTGCCTGGAGCGCGGGGTGGGGGGCCCAGCATTTT.

This clone was observed a few times. This chain connects TRBV10-3 to TRBJ2-1; D is possibly TRBD2 (6 bases). This CDR3 is 14 amino acids long. Trimming removed 8 bases from V and 12 bases from J, with 23 bases in between. Germline lookup yields CDR1 ENHRY and CDR2 SYGVKD. CDR3 sequence: CAISAGTVHWGQFF. The CDR3 DNA reads as TGTGCCATCTCCGCGGGGACGGTGCATTGGGGGCAGTTCTTC.